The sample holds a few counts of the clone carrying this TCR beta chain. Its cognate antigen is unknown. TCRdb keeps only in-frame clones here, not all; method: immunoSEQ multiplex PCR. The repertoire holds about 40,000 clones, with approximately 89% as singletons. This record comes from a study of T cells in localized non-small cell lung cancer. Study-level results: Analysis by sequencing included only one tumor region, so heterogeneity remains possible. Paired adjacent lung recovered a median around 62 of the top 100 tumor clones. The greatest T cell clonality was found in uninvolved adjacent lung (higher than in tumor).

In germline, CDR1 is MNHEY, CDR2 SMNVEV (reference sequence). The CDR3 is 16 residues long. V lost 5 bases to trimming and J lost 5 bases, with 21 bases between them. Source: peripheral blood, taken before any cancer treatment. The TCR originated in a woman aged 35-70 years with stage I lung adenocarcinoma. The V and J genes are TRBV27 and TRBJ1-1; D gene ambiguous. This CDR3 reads CASSPRTSYGGTEAFF. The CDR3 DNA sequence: TGTGCCAGCAGTCCTCGGACGTCCTACGGTGGGACTGAAGCTTTCTTT.